A single sample gave rise to the 3 T cell receptor beta chains below, sequenced in a study of breast tumors, draining lymph nodes, adjacent tissues. TCRdb reprocessed the multiplex PCR reads via MiXCR and lists one record per CDR3 protein. The sample yields 25,000 or so distinct CDR3 sequences, roughly three quarters seen once. The sequencing input was tumor-adjacent breast tissue. The receptors derive from a female donor with breast cancer. Some clones in this sample may be carry-over from other donors' samples.

A note on this clonotype: The junction does not match germline at one end; this may be a read error. The chain employs TRBV7-2 and TRBJ2-3; D is undetermined. From germline, CDR1 is SGHTA and CDR2 FQGNSA. There are 11 residues in the CDR3. This chain's CDR3 is CANSLADTQYF. The CDR3 DNA sequence: TGTGCCAACAGCTTAGCAGATACGCAGTATTTT.

The chain uses TRBV2 and TRBJ2-1, with a weak D call TRBD1 (5 bases). Deletions cut 2 bases from V and 3 bases from J, with 14 bases between. The CDR3 spans 16 residues. Germline CDR1 reads SNHLY; CDR2 reads FYNNEI. The CDR3 nucleotides read TGTGCCAGCAGTGAAAGGATAGGGGCGGTCTACAATGAGCAGTTCTTC. Protein: CASSERIGAVYNEQFF.

This clonotype has a count of ten or more. The chain joins TRBV6-5 to TRBJ2-7, with D uncertain. Germline CDR1 and CDR2: MNHEY and SVGAGI. The V end lost 0 bases, the J end lost 6 bases, and 9 bases lay between the germline ends. CDR3 length: 13 residues. The CDR3 is CASSYSAWAEQYF. The CDR3 nucleotides read TGTGCCAGCAGTTACTCGGCCTGGGCCGAGCAGTACTTC.